This TCR beta chain was recorded in a study of pediatric ulcerative colitis. The study's findings and limits: Some T cells in rectal biopsies may come from blood, especially with overt colitis.

Each sample received Survey-level depth of up to 500,000 reads. Generated by immunoSEQ multiplex PCR, the TCRdb table keeps only in-frame clones and is missing some. Counted here are some 25,000 clones, roughly 71% occurring once; the ten biggest clones make up over 6%. During colonoscopy, one to two rectal pinch biopsies were collected. The CDR3 extends over 14 amino acids. V gave up 5 bases and J gave up 0 bases, with 10 bases separating them. Germline V gene lookup returns CDR1 MNHEY and CDR2 SVGAGI. With regard to this clone: Its antigen is still unknown.

The source material was gut tissue. This sequence joins TRBV6-5 and TRBJ1-1; D ambiguous. This clonotype was obtained from a boy younger than 18 with severe ulcerative colitis. The CDR3 coding sequence is TGTGCCAGCAGTACCCGGACGGTGAACACTGAAGCTTTCTTT. As protein: CASSTRTVNTEAFF.